Shown below are 21 T cell receptor beta chains from a single sample sequenced in a study of identical twins. TCRdb reprocessed the 5' RACE reads via MiXCR and lists one record per CDR3 protein. The sample holds more than 400,000 distinct CDR3 sequences, about 15% seen once. Separately, the same data were catalogued under a study of yellow fever vaccine responses in identical twins.

The sequenced sample consisted of CD4+ T cells sorted from blood. These receptors came from a woman aged 18-30 years in good health.

This clonotype was found a few times. The chain uses TRBV6-5 and TRBJ1-2; D ambiguous. The V gene's germline CDR1 is MNHEY and CDR2 SVGAGI. The CDR3 has 16 amino acids. V gave up 0 bases and J gave up 4 bases, with 15 bases separating them. The CDR3 sequence: CASSYSSRSDGYGYTF. For the CDR3, the DNA is TGTGCCAGCAGTTACTCTTCACGCTCGGACGGCTATGGCTACACCTTC.

In its sample, this clonotype was seen a few times. This chain links TRBV7-9 with TRBJ2-7; TRBD2 matches at 7 bases. The germline CDR1 and CDR2 sequences are SEHNR and FQNEAQ (reference sequence). V lost 6 bases and J lost 6; bases outside the gene matches: 11. The CDR3 length is 14 residues. The DNA of the CDR3 is TGTGCCAGCAGGCCGACTAGCCCTTTCATCGAGCAGTACGTC. Its translation: CASRPTSPFIEQYV.

V is TRBV5-1 and J is TRBJ2-7; 11 bases fit TRBD2. The V gene's germline CDR1 is SGHRS and CDR2 YFSETQ. The CDR3 length is 16 residues. The J segment lost 3 bases and the V segment lost 0 bases, leaving 5 bases of the junction unmatched. The CDR3 DNA reads TGCGCCAGCAGCTTGGTTCCTAGCGGGGGGCTCTACGAGCAGTACGTC. It encodes CASSLVPSGGLYEQYV.

The chain links TRBV9 to TRBJ2-1; possibly TRBD2 for D (6 bases). This CDR3 has 16 amino acids. Germline CDR1 SGDLS, CDR2 YYNGEE. Trimming cost V 0 bases and J 0 bases, with 10 bases left between them. CDR3 in DNA: TGTGCCAGCAGCGTAGGTCGGGGGAGCTCCTACAATGAGCAGTTCTTC. The encoded protein is CASSVGRGSSYNEQFF.

This clonotype showed up just a few times. The chain joins TRBV5-1 to TRBJ2-1; tentatively, D is TRBD1 (7 bases). The V end was cut by 4 bases, the J end by 4 bases, with 12 bases between. Germline V CDR1 and CDR2: SGHRS, YFSETQ. This CDR3 contains 14 residues. The CDR3 loop is CASSQGGRYNEQFF. The CDR3 DNA reads as TGCGCCAGCAGCCAGGGGGGCCGGTACAATGAGCAGTTCTTC.

This chain links TRBV29-1 with TRBJ2-7, with D unclear. The CDR3 totals 11 residues. Germline V CDR1 and CDR2: SQVTM, ANQGSEA. V lost 3 bases, J lost 6 bases, and 9 bases lay in between. In DNA form, the CDR3 reads TGCAGCGTTGAGGTTACACGCGAGCAGTACTTC. This codes for CSVEVTREQYF.

This clonotype was seen more than once but under ten times. CDR3 protein: CAISLTGRDTEAFF. CDR3 in DNA: TGTGCCATCAGTCTGACAGGCCGGGACACTGAAGCTTTCTTT. The chain carries TRBV10-3 and TRBJ1-1; weak D call: TRBD1 (6 bases). The germline V and J ends were trimmed by 5 bases and 3 bases, with 13 bases remaining between them. Germline lookup yields CDR1 ENHRY and CDR2 SYGVKD. CDR3 size: 14 residues.

This clonotype was counted a few times. The chain carries TRBV12-3 or TRBV12-4 and TRBJ2-3; D call uncertain. The CDR3 runs 14 residues. V was trimmed by 3 bases and J by 4 bases, leaving 11 bases between them. The CDR3 loop is CASSFRVGADTQYF. CDR3 in DNA: TGTGCCAGCAGTTTTAGGGTTGGAGCAGATACGCAGTATTTT.

This clonotype has a handful of counts. This chain links TRBV7-2 with TRBJ1-6; 8 bases align to TRBD1. The CDR3 has 14 residues. The V segment lost 7 bases and the J segment 10 bases; nucleotides outside the gene matches: 9. Germline V gene data show CDR1 as SGHTA and CDR2 as FQGNSA. CDR3 sequence (DNA): TGTGCCAGCACCCATGGACAGGGAAAGTCACCCCTCCACTTT. Translating it yields CASTHGQGKSPLHF.

The sample holds a few counts of this clonotype. The V gene is TRBV12-5, the J gene TRBJ2-3; tentative D call: TRBD1 (5 bases). Germline V gives CDR1 LGHNT, CDR2 FRNRAP. The CDR3 has 17 residues. Trimming took off 4 bases at V and 0 bases at J, with 17 bases between the two ends. The CDR3 DNA sequence: TGTGCTAGTGGTTCCTTCCGTTCAGGGTCTAGCACAGATACGCAGTATTTT. Translated, it gives CASGSFRSGSSTDTQYF.

The chain recombines TRBV5-1 with TRBJ2-2; D gene ambiguous. This CDR3 is 13 amino acids long. Germline CDR1 and CDR2: SGHRS and YFSETQ. V gave up 7 bases and J gave up 2 bases, with 9 bases separating them. This CDR3 reads CASAPVNTGELFF. For the CDR3, the DNA is TGCGCCAGCGCGCCCGTCAACACCGGGGAGCTGTTTTTT.

The genes are TRBV5-1 and TRBJ2-2; tentative D call: TRBD1 (5 bases). Germline values: CDR1 SGHRS, CDR2 YFSETQ. V lost 4 bases to trimming and J lost 5 bases, with 15 bases between them. The CDR3 is made up of 15 amino acids. The CDR3 here is CASSATVGRTGELFF. CDR3 bases: TGCGCCAGCAGCGCAACGGTGGGGCGAACCGGGGAGCTGTTTTTT.

The V call is TRBV28, the J call TRBJ2-6; 10 bases fit TRBD1. Germline V lookup: CDR1 MDHEN, CDR2 SYDVKM. The V gene end was trimmed by 1 base and the J gene end by 2 bases; junction bases not matched to a gene: 2. The CDR3 runs to 17 residues. The CDR3 is CASSLYGTGAGANVLTF. Written as DNA, the CDR3 is TGTGCCAGCAGTTTATATGGGACAGGGGCTGGGGCCAACGTCCTGACTTTC.

This clonotype was seen more than once but under ten times. The chain couples TRBV20-1 to TRBJ2-7, with 9 bases fitting TRBD1. CDR3 size: 16 residues. Germline V gives CDR1 DFQATT, CDR2 SNEGSKA (reference sequence). V gave up 6 bases and J gave up 5 bases; unmatched junction bases: 17. CDR3 in DNA: TGCAGTGCCCCGAGGCAGGCCGGGACAGGGTCACACGAGCAGTACTTC. Translated: CSAPRQAGTGSHEQYF.

This clonotype was picked up a small number of times. V and J are TRBV20-1 and TRBJ2-2, with a possible D match to TRBD2 (5 bases). This CDR3 comprises 13 residues. The V gene lost 6 bases and the J gene lost 6 bases, with 14 bases spanning the gap. Germline V gene sequence: CDR1 DFQATT, CDR2 SNEGSKA (reference sequence). Written as DNA, the CDR3 is TGCAGTGCCAACAGAATGGGAGCCGGGGAGCTGTTTTTT. It is translated as CSANRMGAGELFF.

The V gene is TRBV7-9, the J gene TRBJ2-1; perhaps D is TRBD1 or TRBD2 (5 bases each). Germline V gene data show CDR1 as SEHNR and CDR2 as FQNEAQ (reference sequence). V lost 5 bases to trimming and J lost 10 bases, with 18 bases between them. This CDR3 has 14 amino acids. This CDR3 is CASSLALTEGEQFF. CDR3 nucleotides: TGTGCCAGCAGCCTCGCCCTGACAGAGGGAGAGCAGTTCTTC.

V is TRBV20-1 and J is TRBJ1-2; weak D call: TRBD1 (6 bases). The CDR3 spans 13 residues. In germline, CDR1 is DFQATT, CDR2 SNEGSKA (reference sequence). Trimming removed 6 bases from V and 7 bases from J, with 18 bases in between. The CDR3 loop reads CSAYGAGGGGYTF. CDR3 DNA: TGCAGTGCCTATGGCGCGGGGGGCGGTGGCTACACCTTC.

This rearrangement joins TRBV12-5 to TRBJ2-1; no clear D. The CDR3 is 13 amino acids. Trimming cost V 5 bases and J 5 bases, with 10 bases left between them. The V gene's germline CDR1 is LGHNT and CDR2 FRNRAP. CDR3 protein: CASGPSQNNEQFF. In nucleotides, the CDR3 is TGTGCTAGTGGTCCATCACAAAACAATGAGCAGTTCTTC.

This clonotype was counted only a few times. V and J are TRBV29-1 and TRBJ2-7; TRBD2 matches at 13 bases. Unmatched junction bases numbered 10, after V lost 6 bases and J lost 2 bases. CDR3 size: 16 residues. Germline CDR1 reads SQVTM; CDR2 reads ANQGSEA. This chain's CDR3 is CSVRRGLAGPTYEQYF. The DNA of the CDR3 is TGCAGCGTCCGAAGGGGACTAGCGGGACCTACCTACGAGCAGTACTTC.

This clonotype was observed a few times. The J gene is TRBJ2-1, the V gene TRBV7-7, with a weak D call TRBD1 (6 bases). CDR3 length: 13 residues. Germline V lookup: CDR1 SSHAT, CDR2 FNYEAQ (reference sequence). Trimming took off 5 bases at V and 9 bases at J, with 14 bases between the two ends. Here the CDR3 reads CASSLTTGSEQFF. The CDR3 DNA sequence: TGTGCCAGCAGCCTAACAACAGGGTCTGAGCAGTTCTTC.

The chain links TRBV7-2 to TRBJ2-3; D is unresolved. Germline CDR1 and CDR2: SGHTA and FQGNSA. V was shortened by 6 bases and J by 1 base, with 11 bases between the two germline ends. The CDR3 totals 14 residues. CDR3 nucleotide sequence: TGTGCCAGCAGACTCTATAAGGGCACAGATACGCAGTATTTT. Translated, it gives CASRLYKGTDTQYF.